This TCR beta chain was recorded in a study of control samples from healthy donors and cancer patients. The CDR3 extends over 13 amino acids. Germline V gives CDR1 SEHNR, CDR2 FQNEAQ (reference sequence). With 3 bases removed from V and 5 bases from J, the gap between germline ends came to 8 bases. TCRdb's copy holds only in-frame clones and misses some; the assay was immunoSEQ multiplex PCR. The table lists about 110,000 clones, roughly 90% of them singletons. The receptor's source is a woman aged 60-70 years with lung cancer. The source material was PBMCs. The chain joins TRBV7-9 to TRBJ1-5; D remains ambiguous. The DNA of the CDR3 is TGTGCCAGCAGCTTGTTAGAAGATCAGCCCCAGCATTTT. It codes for CASSLLEDQPQHF.